Each of the 24 T cell receptor beta chains below was sequenced from the same sample in a study of CD4 T cells in relation to SARS-CoV-2 and coronaviruses. The unexposed donors gave CD4+ T cells in about 2011-2018, prior to COVID-19. Profiling relied on immunoSEQ multiplex PCR, and the TCRdb table lists in-frame clones only, not all of them. The sample has approximately 70,000 clones, approximately 95% seen once. The sequencing sample was made of naive CD4+ T cells from PBMCs. Subset meaning: naive CD4+ T cells isolated by negative enrichment. The receptors derive from a human donor in good health.

The V gene is TRBV5-6, the J gene TRBJ1-2; D is unresolved. The V end was cut by 2 bases, the J end by 4 bases, with 6 bases between. Germline CDR1 reads SGHDT; CDR2 reads YYEEEE. The CDR3 has 12 residues. The CDR3 DNA reads TGTGCCAGCAGCTTCGGGATCTATGGCTACACCTTC. Translating it yields CASSFGIYGYTF.

This chain uses TRBV6-5 with TRBJ1-2; TRBD1 agrees at 9 bases. The V gene end was trimmed by 4 bases and the J gene end by 5 bases; junction bases not matched to a gene: 8. Germline assignment: CDR1 MNHEY and CDR2 SVGAGI. The CDR3 contains 15 residues. This CDR3 reads CASSSTGTGFYGYTF. In DNA, the CDR3 is TGTGCCAGCAGTTCCACCGGGACAGGGTTTTATGGCTACACCTTC.

The chain carries TRBV5-1 and TRBJ2-3, with D hard to call. CDR3 length: 14 residues. Per germline, CDR1 SGHRS and CDR2 YFSETQ. Trimming removed 1 base at V and 2 bases at J, with 8 bases between. CDR3 nucleotide sequence: TGCGCCAGCAGCTTGAGGCAGTCCACAGATACGCAGTATTTT. Its protein product is CASSLRQSTDTQYF.

This clone was found a few times. This chain links TRBV28 with TRBJ2-1; 9 nucleotides agree with TRBD1. The CDR3 covers 14 residues. The junction had 5 bases not matched to a gene; V was cut back by 3 bases and J by 8 bases. Per the germline V gene, CDR1 is MDHEN and CDR2 is SYDVKM. The CDR3 here is CASSFGDRADEQFF. The CDR3, as DNA: TGTGCCAGCAGTTTTGGGGACAGGGCCGATGAGCAGTTCTTC.

The chain links TRBV28 to TRBJ1-5, with D perhaps TRBD1 (6 bases). Deletions cut 6 bases from V and 2 bases from J, with 17 bases between. Germline V gene sequence: CDR1 MDHEN, CDR2 SYDVKM. The CDR3 sequence is 16 residues long. CDR3 nucleotide sequence: TGTGCCAGCAGCAACGAGGGGGTGGCAGGCAATCAGCCCCAGCATTTT. It specifies CASSNEGVAGNQPQHF.

This clone was seen only a few times. This chain uses TRBV10-3 with TRBJ1-1; no clear D. The length of the CDR3 is 12 residues. Trimming removed 2 bases at V and 8 bases at J, with 9 bases between. The germline gives CDR1 ENHRY, CDR2 SYGVKD. The CDR3 DNA sequence: TGTGCCATCAGTGAGCAGGCGATGGAAGCTTTCTTT. This translates into CAISEQAMEAFF.

This rearrangement joins TRBV19 to TRBJ1-2; D unresolved. The germline V gene has CDR1 LNHDA and CDR2 SQIVND (reference sequence). The CDR3 is made up of 16 amino acids. Trimming took off 9 bases at V and 0 bases at J, with 20 bases between the two ends. This CDR3 is CASIGRTPGSNYGYTF. CDR3 coding DNA: TGTGCCAGCATAGGTAGGACCCCCGGATCTAACTATGGCTACACCTTC.

The chain combines TRBV5-5 with TRBJ2-5; D remains ambiguous. The CDR3 totals 13 residues. V was trimmed by 2 bases and J by 1 base, leaving 6 bases between them. Per the germline V gene, CDR1 is SGHKS and CDR2 is YYEKEE (reference sequence). The CDR3 bases are TGTGCCAGCAGCTTTCAGACCCAAGAGACCCAGTACTTC. This encodes CASSFQTQETQYF.

The CDR3 bases are TGTGCCAGCAATCGAGGGCCCGACTATGGCTACACCTTC. This translates into CASNRGPDYGYTF. The J gene is TRBJ1-2, the V gene TRBV2; D unresolved. CDR3 length: 13 residues. V was clipped by 7 bases and J by 3 bases, with 12 bases between them. Germline CDR1 SNHLY, CDR2 FYNNEI.

V usage is TRBV19 and J usage is TRBJ2-5; a possible D gene is TRBD1 (5 bases). The V end was cut by 7 bases, the J end by 5 bases, with 14 bases between. This CDR3 contains 13 residues. In germline, CDR1 is LNHDA, CDR2 SQIVND (reference sequence). CDR3 residues: CASKDGPGETQYF. The CDR3 DNA follows: TGTGCCAGTAAAGACGGACCAGGGGAGACCCAGTACTTC.

V is TRBV5-1 and J is TRBJ2-1; 9 bases fit TRBD2. The junction had 3 bases not matched to a gene; V was cut back by 1 base and J by 10 bases. The CDR3 has 13 amino acids. Germline CDR1 and CDR2: SGHRS and YFSETQ. CDR3 loop: CASSLPSGVEQFF. The CDR3 coding sequence is TGCGCCAGCAGCTTGCCTAGCGGGGTCGAGCAGTTCTTC.

The J gene is TRBJ1-1, the V gene TRBV27; 10 bases fit TRBD1. Germline CDR1 is MNHEY and CDR2 is SMNVEV (reference sequence). This CDR3 spans 15 amino acids. With V trimmed by 6 bases and J by 0 bases, 4 bases remained unmatched. The CDR3 coding sequence is TGTGCCAGCAGAAGGACAGGGGGTTTGAACACTGAAGCTTTCTTT. Its translation is CASRRTGGLNTEAFF.

This sequence joins TRBV7-2 and TRBJ2-3; D uncertain. This CDR3 is built from 14 residues. V was clipped by 5 bases and J by 4 bases, with 13 bases between them. Germline V gene lookup returns CDR1 SGHTA and CDR2 FQGNSA. DNA of the CDR3: TGTGCCAGCAGCCCCCCCCTCGGTTCAGATACGCAGTATTTT. It codes for CASSPPLGSDTQYF.

The chain has TRBV9 and TRBJ1-6; D remains ambiguous. V was pared by 1 base and J by 5 bases, with 10 bases between. Germline CDR1 is SGDLS and CDR2 is YYNGEE. The CDR3 is 15 residues long. Written as DNA, the CDR3 is TGTGCCAGCAGCGTAACGGGCCGGAATAATTCACCCCTCCACTTT. Translation: CASSVTGRNNSPLHF.

V and J are TRBV5-6 and TRBJ2-1, with TRBD1 identical over 10 bases. This CDR3 has 15 amino acids. V was pared by 1 base and J by 6 bases, with 4 bases of the junction left unmatched. Per the germline V gene, CDR1 is SGHDT and CDR2 is YYEEEE. Here the CDR3 reads CASSLLGTGVNEQFF. In DNA form, the CDR3 reads TGTGCCAGCAGCTTGTTGGGGACAGGGGTCAATGAGCAGTTCTTC.

The CDR3 loop reads CASSPGPDPGANVLTF. In nucleotides, the CDR3 is TGTGCCAGCAGCCCCGGGCCGGACCCTGGGGCCAACGTCCTGACTTTC. The chain has TRBV5-5 and TRBJ2-6, with D unclear. CDR1 is SGHKS, CDR2 YYEKEE, per germline (reference sequence). The CDR3 loop spans 16 amino acids. V lost 4 bases to trimming and J lost 2 bases, with 13 bases between them.

This clone was observed a single time. This sequence joins TRBV12-3 or TRBV12-4 and TRBJ2-2, with D uncertain. Between the trimmed V and J ends, which lost 8 bases and 3 bases, there was a span of 10 bases. CDR3 length: 13 amino acids. Here the CDR3 DNA reads TGTGCCAGCGGGCAGAGAGACACCGGGGAGCTGTTTTTT. This translates into CASGQRDTGELFF.

The rearrangement links TRBV7-3 to TRBJ2-5; no firm D call. Trimming took off 5 bases at V and 1 base at J, with 14 bases between the two ends. Looked up from germline, CDR1 is SGHTA and CDR2 is FQGTGA. The CDR3 consists of 15 residues. Here the CDR3 DNA reads TGTGCCAGCAGCCCTAACGGGCCCCCCCAAGAGACCCAGTACTTC. It is translated as CASSPNGPPQETQYF.

The chain recombines TRBV9 with TRBJ2-1; TRBD2 matches 11 bases. CDR1 and CDR2 (germline): SGDLS, YYNGEE. J gave up 6 bases and V 3 bases, and 8 bases lay outside the gene matches. The CDR3 is made up of 16 amino acids. The CDR3 sequence is CASSALAGGPGNEQFF. The CDR3 DNA follows: TGTGCCAGCAGCGCCTTAGCGGGGGGGCCGGGCAATGAGCAGTTCTTC. The full variable domain, with the rest looked up from reference TRBV9 and TRBJ2-1, is DSGVTQTPKHLITATGQRVTLRCSPRSGDLSVYWYQQSLDQGLQFLIQYYNGEERAKGNILERFSAQQFPDLHSELNLSSLELGDSALYFCASSALAGGPGNEQFFGPGTRLTVL.

This clone appeared once. The rearrangement uses TRBV5-1 and TRBJ2-5; D is possibly TRBD1 (6 bases). The CDR3 contains 14 residues. Germline-derived CDR1 and CDR2 are SGHRS and YFSETQ. V was cut by 0 bases and J by 4 bases, with 10 bases left in between. CDR3 sequence: CASSLEGVGETQYF. The CDR3 nucleotides read TGCGCCAGCAGCTTGGAGGGGGTTGGAGAGACCCAGTACTTC.

The rearrangement joins TRBV5-8 to TRBJ1-4; D not certain. Trimming cost V 3 bases and J 4 bases, with 19 bases left between them. CDR3 length equals 17 residues. Per germline, CDR1 SGHTS and CDR2 YDEGEE. The CDR3 coding sequence is TGTGCCAGCAGCTCCCTCACTCTGGGCGGGGATAATGAAAAACTGTTTTTT. Its protein product is CASSSLTLGGDNEKLFF.

The V gene is TRBV24-1, the J gene TRBJ1-6, with D unresolved. Germline CDR1 KGHDR, CDR2 SFDVKD. This CDR3 comprises 14 residues. Trimming took off 3 bases at V and 6 bases at J, with 8 bases between the two ends. In DNA form, the CDR3 reads TGTGCCACCAGTGATCAGAGGACTAATTCACCCCTCCACTTT. Translating gives CATSDQRTNSPLHF.

The chain links TRBV30 to TRBJ2-7; 11 bases fit TRBD2. CDR3 size: 14 residues. From germline, CDR1 is GTSNPN and CDR2 SVGIG (reference sequence). Trimming cost V 8 bases and J 2 bases; bases outside gene matches: 8. DNA for the CDR3: TGTGCCCGTCAGGGACTAGCGGACCCCTACGAGCAGTACTTC. It specifies CARQGLADPYEQYF.

The chain uses TRBV9 and TRBJ2-5; the match to TRBD1 covers 9 bases. CDR1 and CDR2 from the germline V gene are SGDLS and YYNGEE. Unmatched junction bases numbered 6, after V lost 3 bases and J lost 0 bases. CDR3 size: 16 residues. This CDR3 is CASSARDRAYQETQYF. DNA for the CDR3: TGTGCCAGCAGCGCACGGGACAGGGCCTACCAAGAGACCCAGTACTTC.